The 26 T cell receptor beta chains presented below share a single source sample, sequenced in a study of T cells in Graves' hyperthyroidism and ophthalmopathy. The source material, RNA transcripts, was used to amplify TCR beta CDR3 regions. Using the HTBI primer set, a first-round RT-PCR was run on the TCR CDR3. A single record per CDR3 protein comes from TCRdb applying MiXCR to the multiplex PCR reads. The sample records about 400,000 distinct CDR3 sequences, 14% to 15% being singletons. Sample: blood. All receptors come from a woman younger than 45 with Graves' hyperthyroidism.

This clonotype came up many times. CDR3 loop: CASSSDGTDYNEQFF. The CDR3 nucleotides read TGTGCCAGCAGCTCCGACGGGACAGACTACAATGAGCAGTTCTTC. The J gene is TRBJ2-1, the V gene TRBV27; 7 bases map to TRBD1. Germline V lookup: CDR1 MNHEY, CDR2 SMNVEV (reference sequence). V was clipped by 6 bases and J by 3 bases; unmatched bases: 8. There are 15 residues in the CDR3.

The rearrangement uses TRBV7-9 and TRBJ2-1; no firm D call. The CDR3 is made up of 12 amino acids. The germline V and J ends were trimmed by 5 bases and 10 bases, with 12 bases remaining between them. Germline CDR1 reads SEHNR; CDR2 reads FQNEAQ (reference sequence). The CDR3 loop reads CASSPTLVEQFF. CDR3 DNA: TGTGCCAGCAGCCCCACCTTGGTCGAGCAGTTCTTC.

The V and J genes are TRBV24-1 and TRBJ1-2; 9 nucleotides line up with TRBD1. Germline CDR1 reads KGHDR; CDR2 reads SFDVKD. V shed 5 bases, J shed 0 bases, and the junction held 6 bases outside the gene matches. This CDR3 has 16 amino acids. The CDR3 DNA reads as TGTGCCACCAGTGCCCTGACAGGGGGAGCTAACTATGGCTACACCTTC. Residues: CATSALTGGANYGYTF.

This clonotype was seen only a few times. V and J are TRBV30 and TRBJ2-3, with TRBD2 matching 10 bases. CDR1 and CDR2 (germline): GTSNPN, SVGIG (reference sequence). The J segment lost 3 bases and the V segment lost 3 bases, leaving 6 bases of the junction unmatched. This CDR3 is 15 amino acids long. CDR3 coding DNA: TGTGCCTGGAGCGTGATACTAGCGGGAACAGATACGCAGTATTTT. Amino acids: CAWSVILAGTDTQYF.

The chain uses TRBV14 and TRBJ1-5; TRBD1 aligns across 12 bases. CDR3 length: 15 amino acids. Germline trimming cut 5 bases from V and 7 bases from J; bases unmatched to any gene: 6. The V gene's germline CDR1 is SGHDN and CDR2 FVKESK. The CDR3 protein is CASSCLGQGAQPQHF. Here the CDR3 DNA reads TGTGCCAGCAGCTGTCTGGGACAGGGGGCGCAGCCCCAGCATTTT.

This clonotype was observed many times. The rearrangement uses TRBV20-1 and TRBJ1-1; D is unresolved. CDR1 and CDR2 (germline): DFQATT, SNEGSKA (reference sequence). The CDR3 sequence is 13 residues long. Trimming removed 3 bases at V and 4 bases at J, with 12 bases between. CDR3 amino acids: CSARAGLSTEAFF. The CDR3 DNA sequence: TGCAGTGCTAGGGCAGGTCTTTCCACTGAAGCTTTCTTT.

This clonotype appeared many times. The V and J genes are TRBV6-1 and TRBJ1-2, with a weak D call TRBD1 (5 bases). Trimming pared 5 bases from V and 4 bases from J, leaving 11 bases between. Germline V gene lookup returns CDR1 MNHNS and CDR2 SASEGT. The CDR3 is 13 residues long. Here the CDR3 reads CASSPRTRYGYTF. In nucleotides, the CDR3 is TGTGCCAGCAGTCCCCGGACACGCTATGGCTACACCTTC.

At least ten counts were recorded for this clonotype. V usage is TRBV28 and J usage is TRBJ2-7; D is unclear. V was shortened by 3 bases and J by 3 bases, with 21 bases between the two germline ends. CDR3 length: 17 residues. Germline lookup yields CDR1 MDHEN and CDR2 SYDVKM. The CDR3 loop reads CASSFWRLRKSNYEQYF. The CDR3 DNA reads as TGTGCCAGCAGTTTCTGGAGACTCAGGAAGTCCAACTACGAGCAGTACTTC.

In its sample, this clonotype was seen a few times. V usage is TRBV20-1 and J usage is TRBJ2-3; 8 nucleotides align to TRBD1. Germline V gene lookup returns CDR1 DFQATT and CDR2 SNEGSKA (reference sequence). The CDR3 runs to 15 residues. Trimming at V came to 5 bases and at J to 4 bases, leaving 11 bases not matched to a gene. The CDR3 DNA reads as TGCAGTGCTCTTCAGGGGGCCTCGCGAGCAGATACGCAGTATTTT. Protein: CSALQGASRADTQYF.

This clonotype has more than one count but fewer than ten. The rearrangement joins TRBV19 to TRBJ1-1; 8 nucleotides align to TRBD1. Germline V gene data show CDR1 as LNHDA and CDR2 as SQIVND (reference sequence). The CDR3 has 15 amino acids. The J segment lost 1 base and the V segment lost 6 bases, leaving 7 bases of the junction unmatched. CDR3 nucleotides: TGTGCCAGTAGGAACCAGGGGGCGGGGAACACTGAAGCTTTCTTT. Translation gives CASRNQGAGNTEAFF. Full variable domain (rest looked up from reference TRBV19 and TRBJ1-1): DGGITQSPKYLFRKEGQNVTLSCEQNLNHDAMYWYRQDPGQGLRLIYYSQIVNDFQKGDIAEGYSVSREKKESFPLTVTSAQKNPTAFYLCASRNQGAGNTEAFFGQGTRLTVV.

The chain recombines TRBV24-1 with TRBJ2-3; 7 bases match TRBD1. Germline lookup yields CDR1 KGHDR and CDR2 SFDVKD. This CDR3 is 16 amino acids long. V lost 3 bases, J lost 0 bases, and 5 bases stayed unmatched. The CDR3 loop is CATSDHPGQSTDTQYF. CDR3 DNA sequence: TGTGCCACCAGTGATCACCCGGGACAGAGCACAGATACGCAGTATTTT.

This clonotype was seen just once. J is TRBJ2-4 and V is TRBV14, with 8 nucleotides matching TRBD1. Germline V gene lookup returns CDR1 SGHDN and CDR2 FVKESK. With 5 bases clipped from V and 8 bases from J, the junction kept 17 bases outside the gene matches. This CDR3 comprises 17 residues. CDR3 coding DNA: TGTGCCAGCAGCGCGCCCGGGACAGGCCCGGGTTTAGACATTCAGTACTTC. It yields the protein CASSAPGTGPGLDIQYF.

There are many counts of this clonotype. CDR3 DNA sequence: TGTGCCAGCAGTTTGCTAGACACCATATATTTT. Translated: CASSLLDTIYF. The chain carries TRBV12-3 or TRBV12-4 and TRBJ1-3; no clear D gene. The ends were cut back, 3 bases at V and 8 bases at J, with 5 bases in the middle. This CDR3 has 11 amino acids.

This clonotype was seen ten or more times. This chain links TRBV30 with TRBJ1-2, with 8 bases that match TRBD1. Unmatched junction bases numbered 2, after V lost 4 bases and J lost 4 bases. Germline CDR1 reads GTSNPN; CDR2 reads SVGIG (reference sequence). The CDR3 runs 12 residues. In nucleotides, the CDR3 is TGTGCCTGGATGACAGGGGCCTATGGCTACACCTTC. Amino acids: CAWMTGAYGYTF.

This clonotype appeared many times. V gene TRBV11-2 combines with J gene TRBJ2-3; D unresolved. Trimming cost V 2 bases and J 0 bases, with 12 bases left between them. Per the germline V gene, CDR1 is SGHAT and CDR2 is FQNNGV. CDR3 length: 16 amino acids. The CDR3 loop reads CASSLITTTSTDTQYF. The CDR3 coding sequence is TGTGCCAGCAGCTTAATTACGACCACCAGCACAGATACGCAGTATTTT.

This clonotype was counted many times. This chain links TRBV18 with TRBJ2-1; D is possibly TRBD1 (5 bases). The V gene lost 3 bases and the J gene lost 0 bases, with 9 bases spanning the gap. Germline V CDR1 and CDR2: KGHSH, LQKENI. The CDR3 contains 15 residues. The CDR3 is CASSPRQSSYNEQFF. The CDR3 DNA reads as TGTGCCAGCTCACCCAGACAGAGCTCCTACAATGAGCAGTTCTTC.

The genes are TRBV28 and TRBJ2-1, with TRBD2 matching 7 bases. J gave up 10 bases and V 5 bases, and 11 bases lay outside the gene matches. Germline V gene sequence: CDR1 MDHEN, CDR2 SYDVKM. The CDR3 contains 14 residues. The CDR3 protein is CASSAPREGWEQFF. The CDR3 region has the DNA TGTGCCAGCAGTGCCCCTAGGGAGGGATGGGAGCAGTTCTTC.

This clonotype has just a few counts. The V call is TRBV7-2, the J call TRBJ1-4, with D hard to call. Germline V gene data show CDR1 as SGHTA and CDR2 as FQGNSA. This CDR3 has 18 residues. V lost 2 bases, J lost 5 bases, and 21 bases lay in between. The CDR3 reads CASSLSEPGRSFNEKLFF. DNA for the CDR3: TGTGCCAGCAGCTTATCAGAGCCCGGACGGTCATTCAATGAAAAACTGTTTTTT.

This clonotype was seen many times. This chain connects TRBV11-1 to TRBJ1-4, with 8 positions matching TRBD1. The V gene end was trimmed by 1 base and the J gene end by 5 bases; junction bases not matched to a gene: 6. Germline CDR1 reads SGHAT; CDR2 reads FQDESV (reference sequence). The CDR3 is made up of 16 amino acids. CDR3 amino acids: CASSLESTGENEKLFF. CDR3 nucleotide sequence: TGTGCCAGCAGCTTAGAGTCGACAGGGGAAAATGAAAAACTGTTTTTT.

This clonotype showed up many times. This chain uses TRBV12-3 or TRBV12-4 with TRBJ1-3, with TRBD1 as a possible D gene (6 bases). V gave up 5 bases and J gave up 3 bases, with 8 bases separating them. The CDR3 extends over 13 amino acids. CDR3 region: CASSRDNGNTIYF. CDR3 DNA sequence: TGTGCCAGCAGTCGGGACAATGGAAACACCATATATTTT.

This clonotype was observed at least ten times. The J gene is TRBJ1-1, the V gene TRBV28, with TRBD1 matching over 7 bases. The germline V gene has CDR1 MDHEN and CDR2 SYDVKM. The CDR3 has 15 amino acids. The V segment lost 6 bases and the J segment 2 bases; nucleotides outside the gene matches: 9. The CDR3 spells CASSYSRGINTEAFF. DNA of the CDR3: TGTGCCAGCAGCTATAGCAGGGGGATTAACACTGAAGCTTTCTTT. Together with reference TRBV28 and TRBJ1-1, the CDR3 gives the full variable domain: DVKVTQSSRYLVKRTGEKVFLECVQDMDHENMFWYRQDPGLGLRLIYFSYDVKMKEKGDIPEGYSVSREKKERFSLILESASTNQTSMYLCASSYSRGINTEAFFGQGTRLTVV.

This clonotype has more than one count but fewer than ten. J is TRBJ2-3 and V is TRBV4-1, with D maybe TRBD1 (6 bases). The CDR3 is made up of 15 amino acids. V was cut by 4 bases and J by 0 bases, with 11 bases left in between. The V gene's germline CDR1 is MGHRA and CDR2 YSYEKL. CDR3 region: CASSPTGSSTDTQYF. The CDR3 region has the DNA TGCGCCAGCAGCCCTACAGGGTCTAGCACAGATACGCAGTATTTT.

Ten or more counts support this clonotype. V is TRBV27 and J is TRBJ2-7; TRBD2 matches at 10 bases. Germline lookup yields CDR1 MNHEY and CDR2 SMNVEV (reference sequence). V lost 6 bases to trimming and J lost 3 bases; unmatched junction nucleotides: 5. The CDR3 is 14 residues long. This CDR3 is CASSKREGGYEQYF. In DNA form, the CDR3 reads TGTGCCAGCAGCAAGCGGGAGGGAGGCTACGAGCAGTACTTC.

In DNA form, the CDR3 reads TGCAGTGCTAAAGGGGACAGGGCCTACACCGGGGAGCTGTTTTTT. Protein sequence: CSAKGDRAYTGELFF. The chain couples TRBV20-1 to TRBJ2-2; the match to TRBD1 covers 9 bases. The CDR3 has 15 residues. CDR1 is DFQATT, CDR2 SNEGSKA, per germline (reference sequence). After removal of 4 bases from V and 3 bases from J, the junction contained 6 bases not matched to a gene.

This clonotype was seen ten or more times. The chain couples TRBV2 to TRBJ2-5; the D is unclear. Germline CDR1 SNHLY, CDR2 FYNNEI. This CDR3 is 12 amino acids long. The V end was cut by 8 bases, the J end by 2 bases, with 9 bases between. DNA for the CDR3: TGTGCCAGCTCGGCCGATCAAGAGACCCAGTACTTC. Protein sequence: CASSADQETQYF.

This chain connects TRBV6-1 to TRBJ2-2; 12 bases match TRBD2. Germline CDR1 and CDR2: MNHNS and SASEGT. J gave up 4 bases and V 4 bases, and 16 bases lay outside the gene matches. The CDR3 loop spans 20 amino acids. The CDR3 spells CASSVFHRELAGGGTGELFF. The CDR3, as DNA: TGTGCCAGCAGTGTATTCCACAGGGAACTAGCGGGAGGAGGCACCGGGGAGCTGTTTTTT.